Below are 13 T cell receptor beta chains sequenced from a single sample in a study of blood T cell repertoires in COVID-19. Repertoires were generated with immunoSEQ multiplex PCR, while TCRdb's copy carries only in-frame clones and drops some. Of just over 300,000 clones listed, 80% to 90% are singletons. The specimen was PBMCs or T cells enriched from blood (not recorded which). These receptors all come from a young man who had recovered from COVID-19.

The V call is TRBV10-3, the J call TRBJ1-2; possible D gene TRBD1, 5 bases. The CDR3 is 12 residues long. Looked up from germline, CDR1 is ENHRY and CDR2 is SYGVKD. V lost 4 bases and J lost 8, with 11 bases in between. The CDR3 protein is CAISAGGRGYTF. The CDR3 bases are TGTGCCATCAGTGCGGGGGGACGGGGCTACACCTTC.

This clone has a handful of counts. The CDR3 coding sequence is TGCGCCAGCAGCCAAGTAACCCTGACAGGGGGCCTCTACACCTTC. Protein product: CASSQVTLTGGLYTF. This chain connects TRBV4-1 to TRBJ1-2, with 10 bases identical to TRBD1. CDR3 size: 15 residues. From germline, CDR1 is MGHRA and CDR2 YSYEKL. Trimming removed 1 base from V and 10 bases from J; junction bases left unmatched: 9.

The V and J genes are TRBV6-5 and TRBJ1-2, with 8 bases matching TRBD1. Germline CDR1 and CDR2: MNHEY and SVGAGI. The junction had 7 bases not matched to a gene; V was cut back by 6 bases and J by 4 bases. This CDR3 has 14 amino acids. CDR3 in amino acids: CASSRDRSGYGYTF. Here the CDR3 DNA reads TGTGCCAGCAGCCGGGACAGGTCTGGCTATGGCTACACCTTC.

The chain employs TRBV19 and TRBJ2-6; TRBD2 agrees at 10 bases. The CDR3 contains 16 residues. The V gene end was trimmed by 8 bases and the J gene end by 1 base; junction bases not matched to a gene: 5. CDR1 is LNHDA, CDR2 SQIVND, per germline (reference sequence). The CDR3 DNA reads as TGTGCCAGTTCAGGGACTAGCGTATCTGGGGCCAACGTCCTGACTTTC. Translated: CASSGTSVSGANVLTF.

The chain combines TRBV4-1 with TRBJ2-7; 11 nucleotides agree with TRBD2. CDR1 is MGHRA, CDR2 YSYEKL, per germline. Trimming removed 2 bases from V and 6 bases from J; junction bases left unmatched: 9. The CDR3 has 16 amino acids. In DNA form, the CDR3 reads TGCGCCAGCAGCCAAACAATAGCGGGGGGGCTCGCCGAGCAGTACTTC. Protein sequence: CASSQTIAGGLAEQYF.

CDR3 sequence reads: CASSLTGQADTQYF. CDR3 sequence (DNA): TGTGCCAGCAGCTTGACAGGCCAGGCAGATACGCAGTATTTT. J is TRBJ2-3 and V is TRBV13; possibly TRBD1 for D (6 bases). The V end lost 3 bases, the J end lost 4 bases, and 11 bases lay between the germline ends. The CDR3 is made up of 14 amino acids. In germline, CDR1 is PRHDT, CDR2 FYEKMQ (reference sequence).

DNA of the CDR3: TGTGCCAGCAGTCCGCGACAGACGTATAATTCACCCCTCCACTTT. Translation: CASSPRQTYNSPLHF. The chain recombines TRBV28 with TRBJ1-6, with D tentatively TRBD1 (5 bases). V lost 5 bases and J lost 4, with 12 bases in between. The CDR3 has 15 amino acids. Looked up from germline, CDR1 is MDHEN and CDR2 is SYDVKM.

Written as DNA, the CDR3 is TGCAGTGCTAGCCCCTCCGATACGCAGTATTTT. Its translation is CSASPSDTQYF. This chain uses TRBV20-1 with TRBJ2-3; D gene uncertain. CDR3 size: 11 residues. CDR1 and CDR2 from the germline V gene are DFQATT and SNEGSKA (reference sequence). V lost 3 bases and J lost 6, with 7 bases in between.

This clone was recorded only once. This chain joins TRBV5-1 and TRBJ1-1, with no clear D. Germline lookup yields CDR1 SGHRS and CDR2 YFSETQ. The CDR3 consists of 14 residues. The V and J ends lost 3 bases and 5 bases respectively, with 14 bases between them. The CDR3 sequence: CASSSIGRETEAFF. CDR3 in DNA: TGCGCCAGCAGCTCGATCGGGCGGGAGACTGAAGCTTTCTTT.

The chain has TRBV28 and TRBJ1-1, with a weak D call TRBD1 (6 bases). This CDR3 comprises 11 residues. Germline lookup yields CDR1 MDHEN and CDR2 SYDVKM. Trimming shortened V by 11 bases and J by 5 bases, and 12 bases separated the two germline ends. For the CDR3, the DNA is TGTGCCGGTAGGGGGGGGACTGAAGCTTTCTTT. Translated: CAGRGGTEAFF.

The chain uses TRBV30 and TRBJ2-2, with 10 bases identical to TRBD1. Germline values: CDR1 GTSNPN, CDR2 SVGIG (reference sequence). The CDR3 is 15 amino acids. For the CDR3, the DNA is TGTGGCTCCAGGACGGGACAGGGGCACACCGGGGAGCTGTTTTTT. Protein sequence: CGSRTGQGHTGELFF. Combining the CDR3 with reference TRBV30 and TRBJ2-2 gives the whole variable domain SQTIHQWPATLVQPVGSPLSLECTVEGTSNPNLYWYRQAAGRGLQLLFYSVGIGQISSEVPQNLSASRPQDRQFILSSKKLLLSDSGFYLCGSRTGQGHTGELFFGEGSRLTVL.

In nucleotides, the CDR3 is TGTGCCAGCAGTGAAAGGGGCAGAGATCAGCCCCAGCATTTT. Protein: CASSERGRDQPQHF. The gene calls are TRBV6-1 and TRBJ1-5; possible D gene TRBD1, 5 bases. V lost 2 bases and J 5 bases, leaving 10 bases between the germline ends. Germline assignment: CDR1 MNHNS and CDR2 SASEGT. The CDR3 has 14 residues.

The chain joins TRBV29-1 to TRBJ1-5; D is unclear. CDR3 size: 13 residues. CDR1 and CDR2 (germline): SQVTM, ANQGSEA. V lost 4 bases, J lost 4 bases, and 11 bases lay in between. CDR3 sequence reads: CSVVLTGNQPQHF. The CDR3 nucleotides read TGCAGCGTTGTTTTGACGGGGAATCAGCCCCAGCATTTT.